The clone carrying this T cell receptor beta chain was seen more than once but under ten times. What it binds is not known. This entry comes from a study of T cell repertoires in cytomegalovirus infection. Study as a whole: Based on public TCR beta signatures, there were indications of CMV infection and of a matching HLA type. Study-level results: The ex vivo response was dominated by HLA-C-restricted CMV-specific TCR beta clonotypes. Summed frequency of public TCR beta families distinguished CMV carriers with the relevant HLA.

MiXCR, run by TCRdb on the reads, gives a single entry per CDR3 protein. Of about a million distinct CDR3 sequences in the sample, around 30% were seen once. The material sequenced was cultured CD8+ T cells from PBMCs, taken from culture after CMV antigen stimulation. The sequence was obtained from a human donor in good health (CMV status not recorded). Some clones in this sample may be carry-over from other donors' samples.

CDR3 amino acids: CASSHPDERGGPDTQYF. The CDR3 coding sequence is TGCGCCAGCAGCCACCCCGATGAGCGGGGAGGCCCTGACACGCAGTATTTT. V is TRBV4-3 and J is TRBJ2-3; 7 nucleotides line up with TRBD2. The V gene end was trimmed by 3 bases and the J gene end by 9 bases; junction bases not matched to a gene: 18. The CDR3 has 17 residues. Germline values: CDR1 LGHNA, CDR2 YSLEER.